The sequence of this T cell receptor (beta chain) was determined in a study of shared clonotypes between healthy human individuals. This clone was seen just once. Its antigen remains unidentified. The CDR3 has 13 amino acids. Germline V CDR1 and CDR2: MDHEN, SYDVKM. Each cell subset's genomic DNA was divided evenly among several immunoSEQ plates. Using immunoSEQ multiplex PCR, the repertoire was profiled, and TCRdb retains in-frame clones only, with some absent. This table has over 2 million clones, less than 95% appearing once. General study results and limits: Rarefaction gave evidence that sorted-subset sequencing remained incomplete despite large depth.

This TCR was recovered from a young man in good health. Some clones in this sample may be carry-over from other donors' samples. Sequencing was done on a sample of naive CD4+ T cells from PBMCs. Subset denoted: CD45RA+ positively selected. J is TRBJ2-3 and V is TRBV28; perhaps TRBD2 as D (5 bases). CDR3: CGALSGSTDTQYF. The CDR3 region has the DNA TGTGGGGCCCTCAGCGGCAGCACAGATACGCAGTATTTT.